The 10 T cell receptor beta chains listed next were all sequenced from one sample in a study of shared clonotypes between healthy human individuals. Repertoires were generated with immunoSEQ multiplex PCR, while TCRdb's copy carries only in-frame clones and drops some. In the table there are 2,500,000 or so clones, roughly 93% of which are singletons. The sequenced sample consisted of naive CD4+ T cells from PBMCs. The subset was: CD45RA+ positively selected. The receptors originated from a man between 18 and 35 years old in good health. Some clones in this sample may be carry-over from other donors' samples.

The chain joins TRBV12-5 to TRBJ1-1; the match to TRBD1 covers 7 bases. The CDR3 runs to 13 residues. Germline V CDR1 and CDR2: LGHNT, FRNRAP. The trim removed 1 base at V and 8 bases at J, leaving 4 bases unmatched. The CDR3 spells CASGLATGAEAFF. Written as DNA, the CDR3 is TGTGCTAGTGGTTTGGCTACAGGGGCAGAAGCTTTCTTT. The complete variable domain, with remaining parts taken from reference TRBV12-5 and TRBJ1-1, reads DARVTQTPRHKVTEMGQEVTMRCQPILGHNTVFWYRQTMMQGLELLAYFRNRAPLDDSGMPKDRFSAEMPDATLATLKIQPSEPRDSAVYFCASGLATGAEAFFGQGTRLTVV.

In regard to this clone: Distinct nucleotide sequences in the sample also encode this CDR3. This chain connects TRBV6-5 to TRBJ2-1; D not resolved. Germline CDR1 MNHEY, CDR2 SVGAGI. V was shortened by 3 bases and J by 0 bases, with 12 bases between the two germline ends. This CDR3 spans 16 amino acids. DNA for the CDR3: TGTGCCAGCAGTTATTCGCCCTCGAGCTCCTACAATGAGCAGTTCTTC. It yields the protein CASSYSPSSSYNEQFF.

This sequence joins TRBV28 and TRBJ2-1, with TRBD2 identical over 8 bases. Germline CDR1 reads MDHEN; CDR2 reads SYDVKM. The CDR3 consists of 16 residues. V was pared by 4 bases and J by 0 bases, with 5 bases of the junction left unmatched. The CDR3 region has the DNA TGTGCCAGCAGTTCCCATAGCGGGGTCTCCTACAATGAGCAGTTCTTC. It encodes CASSSHSGVSYNEQFF.

V gene TRBV25-1 combines with J gene TRBJ1-4, with TRBD1 identical over 8 bases. The CDR3 is 16 residues long. CDR1 is MGHDK and CDR2 is SYGVNS in the germline V gene. J was trimmed by 8 bases and V by 2 bases; bases with no gene match: 10. CDR3 region: CASSEGMSGGEEKLFF. CDR3 sequence (DNA): TGTGCCAGCAGTGAAGGGATGTCAGGGGGCGAGGAAAAACTGTTTTTT.

This clone was detected only once. V gene TRBV4-2 combines with J gene TRBJ2-5, with a tentative D call TRBD2 (6 bases). Trimming stripped 1 base from V and 4 bases from J, with 16 bases between. Germline CDR1 LGHNA, CDR2 YNFKEQ. This CDR3 has 16 residues. The CDR3 is CASSQGRDSASETQYF. The CDR3 DNA is TGTGCCAGCAGCCAAGGACGGGACTCCGCCTCAGAGACCCAGTACTTC.

The chain couples TRBV28 to TRBJ1-4; D unclear. V was shortened by 3 bases and J by 8 bases, with 13 bases between the two germline ends. CDR1 is MDHEN, CDR2 SYDVKM, per germline. The CDR3 runs to 14 residues. CDR3 region: CASSLVPWEEKLFF. As DNA, the CDR3 is TGTGCCAGCAGTTTGGTACCCTGGGAGGAAAAACTGTTTTTT.

The chain carries TRBV7-8 and TRBJ2-1; D is possibly TRBD2 (6 bases). Between the trimmed V and J ends, which lost 5 bases and 8 bases, there was a span of 13 bases. CDR1 SGHVS and CDR2 FQNEAQ come from the germline V gene. CDR3 length: 13 amino acids. The CDR3 DNA reads as TGTGCCAGCAGCGCGTCCAGGGAGGATGAGCAGTTCTTC. It yields the protein CASSASREDEQFF.

V gene TRBV6-6 combines with J gene TRBJ2-2; D not certain. The CDR3 is made up of 15 amino acids. Germline values: CDR1 MNHNY, CDR2 SVGAGI (reference sequence). V lost 7 bases and J 3 bases, leaving 15 bases between the germline ends. DNA for the CDR3: TGTGCCAGCACTTCCCTCAGCGAGTACACCGGGGAGCTGTTTTTT. Its protein product is CASTSLSEYTGELFF.

Regarding this clone: This specimen includes other DNA sequences encoding the same CDR3. The chain recombines TRBV28 with TRBJ1-5; D is ambiguous. CDR1 MDHEN and CDR2 SYDVKM come from the germline V gene. The V end lost 3 bases, the J end lost 6 bases, and 6 bases lay between the germline ends. This CDR3 spans 12 amino acids. The CDR3 region is CASSFFGQPQHF. The CDR3 DNA follows: TGTGCCAGCAGTTTCTTTGGTCAGCCCCAGCATTTT.

This chain joins TRBV28 and TRBJ1-4; D may be TRBD1 (5 bases). The CDR3 has 15 residues. Between the trimmed V and J ends, which lost 5 bases and 8 bases, there was a span of 18 bases. The germline V gene encodes CDR1 MDHEN and CDR2 SYDVKM. The DNA of the CDR3 is TGTGCCAGCAGTCCCCGGGGGGGAATGGAAGAAAAACTGTTTTTT. Protein sequence: CASSPRGGMEEKLFF.